Listed below are T cell receptor beta chains from one sample, sequenced in a study of beta chain features in type 1 diabetes. Profiling relied on immunoSEQ multiplex PCR, and the TCRdb table lists in-frame clones only, not all of them. The sample has more than 300,000 clones; over 9.5% are singletons. Sequenced material: naive CD4+ T cells from blood. The receptors were gathered from a woman aged 18-29 years with type 1 diabetes. Both conserved end residues are part of each CDR3. A D gene is named only where the DNA matches it firmly. Expanded clones get a size class; other rows say once, few or many, or leave the size out.

cdr3_nt	cdr3_aa	v_call	clone_size	d_call	j_call
TGCAGCGTTGGCGGAGCCTTCTCCTACGAGCAGTACTTC	CSVGGAFSYEQYF	TRBV29-1	-	-	TRBJ2-7
TGTGCCAGCAGAGCTACTAGAATCGGGCGCACAGATACGCAGTATTTT	CASRATRIGRTDTQYF	TRBV7-9	few	-	TRBJ2-3
TGTGCCAGCAGCGGGACTTGGGGCTACACCTTC	CASSGTWGYTF	TRBV9	-	-	TRBJ1-2
TGCGCCAGCACCGGGGGGGCTCCCGGGGAGCTGTTTTTT	CASTGGAPGELFF	TRBV5-1	few	TRBD2	TRBJ2-2
TGTGCCAGCAGTAGAAAGTTGGGACTAGCGGGTAGCGCGAACACCGGGGAGCTGTTTTTT	CASSRKLGLAGSANTGELFF	TRBV27	-	TRBD2	TRBJ2-2
TGCAGCGTTACGGCCCTAGCTGGGAACACTGAAGCTTTCTTT	CSVTALAGNTEAFF	TRBV29-1	few	-	TRBJ1-1
TGTGCCAGCAGTTTACCGGGACAGGGGAAGACCCAGTACTTC	CASSLPGQGKTQYF	TRBV28	-	TRBD1	TRBJ2-5
TGTGCCTGGAGTGTACGTCTGAGGGTAGGGAACACTGAAGCTTTCTTT	CAWSVRLRVGNTEAFF	TRBV30	-	-	TRBJ1-1
TGTGCCAGCAGTCCCAGCGGTGGGAATTCACCCCTCCACTTT	CASSPSGGNSPLHF	TRBV6-5	few	-	TRBJ1-6
TGCAGTGCGTTAGCTTCGGAGACCCAGTACTTC	CSALASETQYF	TRBV20-1	once	-	TRBJ2-5
TGTGCCAGCAGTTCGACAGGGGGCTCTGGAAACACCATATATTTT	CASSSTGGSGNTIYF	TRBV2	few	TRBD1	TRBJ1-3
TGCGCCAGCAGCTTGGAGGCCAGGTCCGGGGCTGGAAACACCATATATTTT	CASSLEARSGAGNTIYF	TRBV5-1	-	-	TRBJ1-3
TGCAGCGTTGAGAGGCGGCTGGCGAACACTGAAGCTTTCTTT	CSVERRLANTEAFF	TRBV29-1	-	-	TRBJ1-1
TGTGCCAGCAGTTACTCGGCGGGGGAAACCTACGAGCAGTACTTC	CASSYSAGETYEQYF	TRBV6-5	-	TRBD2	TRBJ2-7
TGTGCCAGCAGCTTAGCTGCGAACTATGGCTACACCTTC	CASSLAANYGYTF	TRBV7-9	-	-	TRBJ1-2
TGTGCCAGCGAGTCCCGTAACACCGGGGAGCTGTTTTTT	CASESRNTGELFF	TRBV18	-	-	TRBJ2-2
TGTGCCAGCGGACCACACAGGGGTGGGAATCAGCCCCAGCATTTT	CASGPHRGGNQPQHF	TRBV6-5	-	TRBD1	TRBJ1-5
TGTGCCAGCAGTAGCCACTACGAGCAGTACTTC	CASSSHYEQYF	TRBV6-1	-	-	TRBJ2-7
TGTGCCAGCAGGAGCGGTCTTCAAGAGACCCAGTACTTC	CASRSGLQETQYF	TRBV7-9	-	-	TRBJ2-5
TGTGCCAGCAGTAGAACCGGGACAAGCACTTACACCTTC	CASSRTGTSTYTF	TRBV28	-	-	TRBJ1-2
TGCGCCAGCAGCCTCAGGGGCGCAGATACGCAGTATTTT	CASSLRGADTQYF	TRBV4-3	-	-	TRBJ2-3
TGTGCCACCAGCAGAGAGGTCGGGCAGGGGGGCAATGAGCAGTTCTTC	CATSREVGQGGNEQFF	TRBV15	-	-	TRBJ2-1
TGTGCCAGCAGCTCGCATCTCCGGGACAGGGTCCCCCAAGAGACCCAGTACTTC	CASSSHLRDRVPQETQYF	TRBV7-2	-	TRBD1	TRBJ2-5
TGTGCCAGCAGCCCTAGGGACAGCTATGGCTACACCTTC	CASSPRDSYGYTF	TRBV7-9	-	TRBD1	TRBJ1-2
TGTGCCAGCAGCTTACTCGCGGGGACCCAGTACTTC	CASSLLAGTQYF	TRBV7-2	few	-	TRBJ2-5
TGTGCCAGCTCACCATACAGGGGGCAGGCCTACGAGCAGTACTTC	CASSPYRGQAYEQYF	TRBV18	-	TRBD1	TRBJ2-7
TGTGCCAGCAGTTACCCGGGAGGGGCAGAGACCCAGTACTTC	CASSYPGGAETQYF	TRBV6-6	few	TRBD2	TRBJ2-5